This TCR beta chain was obtained from a study of fetal regulatory T cell absence and autoimmunity (TCRdb year 2017). Study-level background: Exocrine pancreas autoimmunity was observed in the IPEX patients in the absence of clinical diabetes. Overall study outcomes, separate from this receptor: The TCR compartment showed significant oligoclonal enrichment in pancreas versus cord blood, with some top clones over 85-fold enriched. The oligoclonal enrichment was taken as support for antigen-driven autoimmunity in the pancreas before birth in IPEX syndrome. TRB gene family usage was found to be broadly similar between cord blood and pancreas and to resemble published neonatal and adult repertoires.

As for this clone: Its antigen is not yet known. There are no base qualities to consult, and no much larger clone falls within one base.

Sequences LNHNV (CDR1) and YYDKDF (CDR2) are obtained from the germline V gene (reference sequence). The junction shows trimming of 0 bases on V and 4 bases on J, plus 4 bases between the germline ends. Its CDR3 holds 12 amino acids, cysteine through phenylalanine. Of the read, only the CDR3 DNA is kept; its 36 bases are in frame from base 1. The DNeasy Blood and Tissue Kit was used to extract roughly 1.8-3.3 ug of genomic DNA from umbilical cord blood or frozen pancreas. On the immunoSEQ human TCRbeta survey platform, a two-step multiplex PCR amplified and barcoded the TCRbeta CDR3 regions. Sequencing of the libraries was done on Illumina instruments, and IgH was sequenced in parallel from the same samples. The authors processed their data as follows. To remove PCR and sequencing errors, raw reads were filtered against the IMGT V, D, J definitions and then binned using a nearest-neighbor algorithm. A clone was defined as an identical nucleotide sequence, and differential abundance between tissues was tested with a Fisher exact test for each clone using a pFDR threshold of p<0.01. Clones whose frequencies were too low for statistical inference were excluded by a minimum inclusion filter of 10 in either sample. The immunoSEQ Analyzer was used for pairwise clonal comparisons, while IMGT tools were used to assess gene family usage. TCRdb holds this immuneACCESS table with in-frame rearrangements only. Some clones are missing; in checked studies, unresolved V genes explain under half, and the rest has no known cause. The V and J calls and the clone size are those of that table, but D and trimming were determined from the DNA. Present in this sample are approximately 49,000 clones, around 85% of which were seen just once. Roughly 0.37% of the sample comes from the top ten.

This clonotype was sampled from a newborn boy with IPEX syndrome. Sequenced input: cord blood. Recombination joined TRBV15 with TRBJ2-7, with the D gene not clear enough to name. The CDR3 loop reads CATSRDSYEQYF. The DNA reads as follows: TGTGCCACCAGCAGAGATTCTTACGAGCAGTACTTC.